The following is a T cell receptor (beta chain) sequence with its context. These data originate in a study of blood T cell repertoires in COVID-19. Repertoires were generated with immunoSEQ multiplex PCR, while TCRdb's copy carries only in-frame clones and drops some. The sample carries more than 85,000 clones, around 76% recorded once. Trimming shortened V by 2 bases and J by 1 base, and 5 bases separated the two germline ends. CDR1 is SEHNR and CDR2 is FQNEAQ in the germline V gene (reference sequence). CDR3 length equals 13 residues. The sequenced sample consisted of peripheral blood. This receptor was obtained from a woman between 70 and 85 years old with acute or convalescent COVID-19. V gene TRBV7-9 combines with J gene TRBJ1-1; D is uncertain. The CDR3 DNA is TGTGCCAGCAGCTTACCGGGGAACACTGAAGCTTTCTTT. This sequence encodes CASSLPGNTEAFF.